The next 10 T cell receptor beta chains were all read from a single sample in a study of T-cell memory formation after mild COVID-19. TCRdb redid the calling of the 5' RACE reads with MiXCR, one entry per CDR3 protein. This table holds hundreds of thousands of distinct CDR3 sequences, roughly 13% found once. The sample taken for sequencing was PBMCs or a T cell subset sorted from them (not recorded which). These receptor sequences come from a man younger than 30 who had mild COVID-19 (a few samples of this study predate the infection). Cell type and time point are not known.

The table lists this clonotype with a few counts. V is TRBV5-1 and J is TRBJ2-7; maybe TRBD1 (6 bases). The V end was cut by 0 bases, the J end by 4 bases, with 14 bases between. This CDR3 spans 15 amino acids. Germline values: CDR1 SGHRS, CDR2 YFSETQ. For the CDR3, the DNA is TGCGCCAGCAGCTTGGGTGGACAGAATTCTTACGAGCAGTACTTC. This codes for CASSLGGQNSYEQYF.

The CDR3 here is CASSPATLTITTNEKLFF. CDR3 coding DNA: TGTGCCAGCAGCCCTGCGACTCTGACCATTACAACTAATGAAAAACTGTTTTTT. The chain combines TRBV5-5 with TRBJ1-4; D not resolved. The CDR3 contains 18 residues. CDR1 is SGHKS and CDR2 is YYEKEE in the germline V gene (reference sequence). Trimming cost V 4 bases and J 0 bases, with 19 bases left between them.

This clonotype was seen ten or more times. V usage is TRBV11-2 and J usage is TRBJ2-6; D ambiguous. Deletions cut 5 bases from V and 4 bases from J, with 12 bases between. The CDR3 spans 15 residues. Germline CDR1 reads SGHAT; CDR2 reads FQNNGV. In nucleotides, the CDR3 is TGTGCCAGCAGCAACCTAGGGATGGGGGCCAACGTCCTGACTTTC. It is translated as CASSNLGMGANVLTF.

The sample holds many counts of this clonotype. The V call is TRBV6-5, the J call TRBJ1-6; perhaps TRBD1 as D (5 bases). Deletions cut 2 bases from V and 0 bases from J, with 8 bases between. CDR3 size: 16 residues. Germline V gene lookup returns CDR1 MNHEY and CDR2 SVGAGI. The CDR3 region has the DNA TGTGCCAGCAGTTACGACAGTTCCTCCTATAATTCACCCCTCCACTTT. Amino acids: CASSYDSSSYNSPLHF.

The chain has TRBV10-3 and TRBJ2-2; 9 bases are shared with TRBD1. Per the germline V gene, CDR1 is ENHRY and CDR2 is SYGVKD. This CDR3 comprises 17 residues. V lost 5 bases to trimming and J lost 3 bases; unmatched junction nucleotides: 10. CDR3 sequence: CAISNPIRDRDTGELFF. DNA of the CDR3: TGTGCCATCAGTAACCCAATCCGGGACAGGGACACCGGGGAGCTGTTTTTT.

This clonotype occurred a few times. This chain connects TRBV6-5 to TRBJ2-1; 7 nucleotides agree with TRBD1. Germline V CDR1 and CDR2: MNHEY, SVGAGI. V shed 2 bases and J 3 bases; nucleotides not matched to a gene: 7. This CDR3 contains 16 residues. The CDR3 spells CASSYGSDRFYNEQFF. CDR3 nucleotides: TGTGCCAGCAGTTACGGTTCGGACAGGTTCTACAATGAGCAGTTCTTC.

This clonotype was counted between two and nine times. The chain uses TRBV5-1 and TRBJ2-3; the match to TRBD2 covers 9 bases. CDR1 and CDR2 from the germline V gene are SGHRS and YFSETQ. CDR3 length: 16 residues. V was pared by 2 bases and J by 7 bases, with 11 bases of the junction left unmatched. In DNA form, the CDR3 reads TGCGCCAGCAGCTTCACTGCTCGAGCGGGGGGAAATACGCAGTATTTT. As protein: CASSFTARAGGNTQYF.

This chain links TRBV5-6 with TRBJ2-1, with D tentatively TRBD1 (6 bases). The CDR3 runs 14 residues. The germline V and J ends were trimmed by 4 bases and 0 bases, with 8 bases remaining between them. Germline V gives CDR1 SGHDT, CDR2 YYEEEE. CDR3 nucleotide sequence: TGTGCCAGCAGCCAGGGGTACTCCTACAATGAGCAGTTCTTC. This sequence encodes CASSQGYSYNEQFF.

The genes are TRBV20-1 and TRBJ2-5, with TRBD1 matching over 8 bases. From germline, CDR1 is DFQATT and CDR2 SNEGSKA (reference sequence). The CDR3 spans 13 residues. The trim removed 1 base at V and 5 bases at J, leaving 3 bases unmatched. The CDR3 sequence: CSARVTGGETQYF. The CDR3 region has the DNA TGCAGTGCTAGAGTCACAGGGGGGGAGACCCAGTACTTC.

This chain links TRBV3-1 with TRBJ2-1; D gene uncertain. Germline-derived CDR1 and CDR2 are LGHDT and YNNKEL (reference sequence). Deletions cut 3 bases from V and 5 bases from J, with 14 bases between. The CDR3 runs to 15 residues. The CDR3, as DNA: TGTGCCAGCAGCCAGGCCAGACACCCAAACAATGAGCAGTTCTTC. This codes for CASSQARHPNNEQFF.